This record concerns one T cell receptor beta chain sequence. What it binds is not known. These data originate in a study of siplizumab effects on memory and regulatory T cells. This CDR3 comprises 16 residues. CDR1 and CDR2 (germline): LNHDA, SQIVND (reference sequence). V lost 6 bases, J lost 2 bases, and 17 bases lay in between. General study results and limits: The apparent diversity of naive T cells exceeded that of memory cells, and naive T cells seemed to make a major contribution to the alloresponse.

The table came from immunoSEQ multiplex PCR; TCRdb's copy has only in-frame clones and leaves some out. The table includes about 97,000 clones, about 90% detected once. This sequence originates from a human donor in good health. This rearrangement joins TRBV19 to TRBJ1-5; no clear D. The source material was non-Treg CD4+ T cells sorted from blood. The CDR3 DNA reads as TGTGCCAGTAGCCGAGACCCCGGCGGCGGCAATCAGCCCCAGCATTTT. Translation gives CASSRDPGGGNQPQHF.